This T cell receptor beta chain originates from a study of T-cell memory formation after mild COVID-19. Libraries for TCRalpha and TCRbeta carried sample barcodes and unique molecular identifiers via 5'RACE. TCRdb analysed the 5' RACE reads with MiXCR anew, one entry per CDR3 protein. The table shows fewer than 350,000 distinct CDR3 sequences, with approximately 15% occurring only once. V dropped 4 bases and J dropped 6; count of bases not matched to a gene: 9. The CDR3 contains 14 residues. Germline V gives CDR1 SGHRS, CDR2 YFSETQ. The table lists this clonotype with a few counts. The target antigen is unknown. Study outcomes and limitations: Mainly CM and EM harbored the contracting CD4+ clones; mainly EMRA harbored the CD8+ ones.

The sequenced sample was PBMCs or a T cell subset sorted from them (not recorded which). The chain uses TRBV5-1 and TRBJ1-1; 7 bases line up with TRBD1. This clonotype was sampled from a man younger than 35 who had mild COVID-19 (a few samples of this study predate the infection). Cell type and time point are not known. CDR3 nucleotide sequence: TGCGCCAGCAGCCCGGACACCCAGGGGGCTGAAGCTTTCTTT. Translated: CASSPDTQGAEAFF.